This TCR beta chain was observed in a study of blood T cell repertoires in COVID-19. Study-wide context: Samples taken during acute and convalescent COVID-19 were collected in the United States, Italy and Spain. Sources were T cells, B-cell-depleted T cells, or PBMCs; the material itself was cDNA or gDNA.

After removal of 6 bases from V and 9 bases from J, the junction contained 6 bases not matched to a gene. This CDR3 has 13 residues. Per the germline V gene, CDR1 is MNHEY and CDR2 is SVGAGI. Profiling relied on immunoSEQ multiplex PCR, and the TCRdb table lists in-frame clones only, not all of them. The sample consists of roughly 80,000 clones, over 90% of them appearing once. This chain joins TRBV6-5 and TRBJ2-1; 9 nucleotides match TRBD1. This receptor was identified in a man aged 60 to 69 with acute or convalescent COVID-19. The sequenced material came from peripheral blood. The CDR3 region is CASSGTGLTEQFF. CDR3 in DNA: TGTGCCAGCAGCGGGACAGGGTTAACTGAGCAGTTCTTC.